Sequencing of this T cell receptor beta chain was carried out in a study of cytomegalovirus exposure and HLA in healthy donors. Study findings and constraints: Reportedly, cytomegalovirus status was diagnosed with high sensitivity and specificity.

Vbeta (60) and Jbeta (13) primers were used in the PCR. Clones were read by immunoSEQ multiplex PCR, and TCRdb kept only the in-frame ones, dropping some. The sample has approximately 200,000 clones; 65% to 75% are singletons. The CDR3 is 14 residues long. V gave up 5 bases and J gave up 4 bases; unmatched junction bases: 5. Germline V gives CDR1 SGHTA, CDR2 FQGNSA. On this clone: What it binds is unknown.

This sequence was found in a man aged 25 to 40 in good health and CMV-seropositive. This chain connects TRBV7-2 to TRBJ2-4, with 7 bases that match TRBD1. Sample: PBMCs. The CDR3 region is CASSTGQPKNIQYF. The CDR3 region has the DNA TGTGCCAGCAGCACGGGACAGCCTAAAAACATTCAGTACTTC.